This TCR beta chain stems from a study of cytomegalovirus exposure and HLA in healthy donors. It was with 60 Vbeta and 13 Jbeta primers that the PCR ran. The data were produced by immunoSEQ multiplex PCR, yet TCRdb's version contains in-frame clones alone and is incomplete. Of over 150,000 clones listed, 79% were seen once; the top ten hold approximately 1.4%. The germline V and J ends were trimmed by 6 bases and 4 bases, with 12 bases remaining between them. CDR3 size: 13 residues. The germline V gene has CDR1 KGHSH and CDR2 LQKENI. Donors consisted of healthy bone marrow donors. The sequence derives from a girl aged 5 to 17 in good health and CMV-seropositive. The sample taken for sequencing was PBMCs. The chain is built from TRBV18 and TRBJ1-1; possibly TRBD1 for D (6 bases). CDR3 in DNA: TGTGCCAGCTCCGCGGAAGGGGGCACTGAAGCTTTCTTT. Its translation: CASSAEGGTEAFF.